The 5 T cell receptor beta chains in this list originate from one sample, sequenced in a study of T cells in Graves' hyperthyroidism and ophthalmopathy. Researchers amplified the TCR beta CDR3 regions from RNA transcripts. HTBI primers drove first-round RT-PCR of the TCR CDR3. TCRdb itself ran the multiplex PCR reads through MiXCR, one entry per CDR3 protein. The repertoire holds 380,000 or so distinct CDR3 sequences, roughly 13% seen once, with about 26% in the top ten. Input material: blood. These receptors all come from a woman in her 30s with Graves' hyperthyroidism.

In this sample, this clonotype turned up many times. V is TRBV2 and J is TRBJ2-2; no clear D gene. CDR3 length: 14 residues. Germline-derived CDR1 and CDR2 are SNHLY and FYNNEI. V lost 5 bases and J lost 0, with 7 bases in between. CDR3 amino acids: CASSYSSNTGELFF. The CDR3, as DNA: TGTGCCAGCAGTTACAGTTCGAACACCGGGGAGCTGTTTTTT.

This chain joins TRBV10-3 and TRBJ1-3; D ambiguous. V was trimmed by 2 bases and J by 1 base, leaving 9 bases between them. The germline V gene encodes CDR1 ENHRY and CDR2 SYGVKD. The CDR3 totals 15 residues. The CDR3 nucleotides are TGTGCCATCAGTGAGCGTGGGTCTTCTGGAAACACCATATATTTT. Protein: CAISERGSSGNTIYF.

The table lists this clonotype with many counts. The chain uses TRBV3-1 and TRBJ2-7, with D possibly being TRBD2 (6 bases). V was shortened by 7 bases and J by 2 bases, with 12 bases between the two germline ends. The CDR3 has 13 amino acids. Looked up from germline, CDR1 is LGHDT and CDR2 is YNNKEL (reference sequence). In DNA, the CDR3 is TGTGCCAGCACGCCTAGCGAACCCTACGAGCAGTACTTC. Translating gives CASTPSEPYEQYF.

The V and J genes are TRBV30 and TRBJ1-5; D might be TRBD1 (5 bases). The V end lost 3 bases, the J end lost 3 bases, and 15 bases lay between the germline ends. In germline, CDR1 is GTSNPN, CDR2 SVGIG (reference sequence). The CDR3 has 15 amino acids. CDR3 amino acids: CAWSARGLINQPQHF. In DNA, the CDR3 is TGTGCCTGGAGCGCGCGGGGACTGATCAATCAGCCCCAGCATTTT.

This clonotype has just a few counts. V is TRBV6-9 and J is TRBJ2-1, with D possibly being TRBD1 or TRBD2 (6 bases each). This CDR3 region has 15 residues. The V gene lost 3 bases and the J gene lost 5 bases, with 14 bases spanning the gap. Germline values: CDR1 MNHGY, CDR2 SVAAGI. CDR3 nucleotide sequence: TGTGCCAGCAGTTACCGGGGGCCAGGGGACAATGAGCAGTTCTTC. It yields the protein CASSYRGPGDNEQFF.